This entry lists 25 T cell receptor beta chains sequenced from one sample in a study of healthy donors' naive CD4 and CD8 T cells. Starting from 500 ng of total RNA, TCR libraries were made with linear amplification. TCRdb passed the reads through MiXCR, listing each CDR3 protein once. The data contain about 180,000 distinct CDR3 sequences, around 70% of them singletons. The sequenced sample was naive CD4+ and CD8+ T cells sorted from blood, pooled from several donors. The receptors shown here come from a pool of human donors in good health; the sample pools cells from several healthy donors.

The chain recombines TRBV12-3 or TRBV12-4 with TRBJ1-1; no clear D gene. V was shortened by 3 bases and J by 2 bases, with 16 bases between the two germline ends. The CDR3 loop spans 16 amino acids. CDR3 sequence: CASSLGLTEKNTEAFF. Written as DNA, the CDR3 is TGTGCCAGCAGTTTGGGCCTGACGGAGAAAAACACTGAAGCTTTCTTT.

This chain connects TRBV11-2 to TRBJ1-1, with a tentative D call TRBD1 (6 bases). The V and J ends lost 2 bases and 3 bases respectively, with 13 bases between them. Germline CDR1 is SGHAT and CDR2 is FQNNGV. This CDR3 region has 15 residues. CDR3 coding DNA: TGTGCCAGCAGCTTACGTCCGGACAGCTACACTGAAGCTTTCTTT. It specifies CASSLRPDSYTEAFF.

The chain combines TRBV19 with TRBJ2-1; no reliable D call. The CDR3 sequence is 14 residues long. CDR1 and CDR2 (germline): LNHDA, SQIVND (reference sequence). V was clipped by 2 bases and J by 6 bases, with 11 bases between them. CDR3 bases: TGTGCCAGTAGTATACGGCCGGTAAGCAATGAGCAGTTCTTC. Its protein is CASSIRPVSNEQFF.

CDR3 sequence: CASSRRTSGSAGELFF. CDR3 bases: TGTGCCAGTAGTAGAAGGACTAGCGGGAGTGCCGGGGAGCTGTTTTTT. This chain connects TRBV19 to TRBJ2-2; the match to TRBD2 covers 13 bases. Germline V gives CDR1 LNHDA, CDR2 SQIVND (reference sequence). There are 16 residues in the CDR3. V dropped 4 bases and J dropped 6; count of bases not matched to a gene: 5.

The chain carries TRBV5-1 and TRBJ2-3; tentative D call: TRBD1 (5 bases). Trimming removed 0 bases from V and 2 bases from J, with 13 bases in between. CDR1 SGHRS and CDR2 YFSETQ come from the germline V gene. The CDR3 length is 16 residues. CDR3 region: CASSLERHRSTDTQYF. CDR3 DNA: TGCGCCAGCAGCTTGGAACGTCACAGGTCCACAGATACGCAGTATTTT. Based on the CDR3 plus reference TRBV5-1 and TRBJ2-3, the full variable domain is KAGVTQTPRYLIKTRGQQVTLSCSPISGHRSVSWYQQTPGQGLQFLFEYFSETQRNKGNFPGRFSGRQFSNSRSEMNVSTLELGDSALYLCASSLERHRSTDTQYFGPGTRLTVL.

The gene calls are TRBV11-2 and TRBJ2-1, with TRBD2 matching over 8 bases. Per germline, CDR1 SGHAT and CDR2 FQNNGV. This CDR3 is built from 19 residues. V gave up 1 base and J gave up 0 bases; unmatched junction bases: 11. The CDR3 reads CASSLGVGGASGSYNEQFF. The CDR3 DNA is TGTGCCAGCAGCTTAGGCGTCGGGGGGGCTTCAGGCTCCTACAATGAGCAGTTCTTC.

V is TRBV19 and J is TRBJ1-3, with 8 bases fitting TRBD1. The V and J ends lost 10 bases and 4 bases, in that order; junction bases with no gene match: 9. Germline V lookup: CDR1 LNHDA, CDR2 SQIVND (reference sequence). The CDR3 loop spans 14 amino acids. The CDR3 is CATRRQGSGNTIYF. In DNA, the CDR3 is TGTGCCACACGACGACAGGGGTCCGGAAACACCATATATTTT.

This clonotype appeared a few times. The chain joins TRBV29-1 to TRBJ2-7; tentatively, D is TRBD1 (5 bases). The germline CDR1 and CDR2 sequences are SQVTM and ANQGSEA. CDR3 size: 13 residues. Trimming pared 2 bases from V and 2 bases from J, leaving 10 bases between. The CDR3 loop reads CSVETDIPYEQYF. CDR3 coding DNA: TGCAGCGTTGAAACGGACATACCCTACGAGCAGTACTTC.

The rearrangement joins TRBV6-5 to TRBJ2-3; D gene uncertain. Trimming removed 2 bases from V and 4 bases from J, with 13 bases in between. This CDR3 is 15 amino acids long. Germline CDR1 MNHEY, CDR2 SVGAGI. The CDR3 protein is CASSYGVQKPDTQYF. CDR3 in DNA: TGTGCCAGCAGTTACGGTGTCCAGAAACCAGATACGCAGTATTTT.

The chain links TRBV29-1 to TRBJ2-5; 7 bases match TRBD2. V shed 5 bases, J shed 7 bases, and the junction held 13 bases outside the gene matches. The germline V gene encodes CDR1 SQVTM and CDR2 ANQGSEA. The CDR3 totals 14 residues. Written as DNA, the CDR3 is TGCAGCGTTCGGAATAGACTAGCTGAAGCGACCCAGTACTTC. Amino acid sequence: CSVRNRLAEATQYF. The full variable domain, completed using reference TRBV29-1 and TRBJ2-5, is SAVISQKPSRDICQRGTSLTIQCQVDSQVTMMFWYRQQPGQSLTLIATANQGSEATYESGFVIDKFPISRPNLTFSTLTVSNMSPEDSSIYLCSVRNRLAEATQYFGPGTRLLVL.

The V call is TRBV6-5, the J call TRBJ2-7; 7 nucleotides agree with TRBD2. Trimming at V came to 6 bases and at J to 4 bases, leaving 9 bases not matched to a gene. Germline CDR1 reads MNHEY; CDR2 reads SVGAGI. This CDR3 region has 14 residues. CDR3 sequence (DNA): TGTGCCAGCAGGTACCGGGACTATTCTTACGAGCAGTACTTC. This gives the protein CASRYRDYSYEQYF.

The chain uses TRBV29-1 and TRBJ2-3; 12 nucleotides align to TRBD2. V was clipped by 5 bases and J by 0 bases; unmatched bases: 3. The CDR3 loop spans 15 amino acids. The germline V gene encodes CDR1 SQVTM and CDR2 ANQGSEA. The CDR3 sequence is CSVHTSGRSTDTQYF. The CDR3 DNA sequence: TGCAGCGTTCATACTAGCGGGAGGAGCACAGATACGCAGTATTTT.

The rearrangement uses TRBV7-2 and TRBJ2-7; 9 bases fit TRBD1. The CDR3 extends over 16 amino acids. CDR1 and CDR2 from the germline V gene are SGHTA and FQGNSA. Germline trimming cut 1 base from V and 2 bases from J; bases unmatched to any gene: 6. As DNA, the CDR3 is TGTGCCAGCAGCTTAGGTCCTGGGACAGGGACCTACGAGCAGTACTTC. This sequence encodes CASSLGPGTGTYEQYF.

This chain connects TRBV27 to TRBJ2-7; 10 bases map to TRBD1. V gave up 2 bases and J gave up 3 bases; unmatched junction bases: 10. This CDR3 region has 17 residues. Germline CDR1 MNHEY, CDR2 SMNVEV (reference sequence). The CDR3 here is CASSLLTGTGVGYEQYF. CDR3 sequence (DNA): TGTGCCAGCAGTTTACTCACCGGGACAGGGGTGGGCTACGAGCAGTACTTC.

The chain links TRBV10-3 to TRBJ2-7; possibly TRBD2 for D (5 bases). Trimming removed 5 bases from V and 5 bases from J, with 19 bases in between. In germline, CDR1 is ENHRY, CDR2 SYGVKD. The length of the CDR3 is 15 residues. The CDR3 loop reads CAISPPPGMGDEQYF. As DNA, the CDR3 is TGTGCCATCAGTCCGCCCCCGGGCATGGGAGACGAGCAGTACTTC.

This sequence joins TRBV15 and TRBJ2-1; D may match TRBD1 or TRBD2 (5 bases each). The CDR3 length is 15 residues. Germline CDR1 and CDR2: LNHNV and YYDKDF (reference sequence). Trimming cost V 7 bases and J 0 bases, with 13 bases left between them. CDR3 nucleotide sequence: TGTGCCACCATTGGGGACCGTAGCTCCTACAATGAGCAGTTCTTC. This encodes CATIGDRSSYNEQFF.

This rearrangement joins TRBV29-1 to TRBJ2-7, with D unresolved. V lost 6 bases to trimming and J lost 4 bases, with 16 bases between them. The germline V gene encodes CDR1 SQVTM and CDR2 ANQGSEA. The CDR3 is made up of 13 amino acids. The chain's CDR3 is CSVSSILGYEQYF. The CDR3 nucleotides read TGCAGCGTCTCTTCGATCCTGGGTTACGAGCAGTACTTC.

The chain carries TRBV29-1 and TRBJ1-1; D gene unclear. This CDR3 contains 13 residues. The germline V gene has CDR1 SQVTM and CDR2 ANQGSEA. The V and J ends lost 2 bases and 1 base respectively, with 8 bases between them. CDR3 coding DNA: TGCAGCGTTGAACAGGCCGAGAACACTGAAGCTTTCTTT. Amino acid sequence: CSVEQAENTEAFF.

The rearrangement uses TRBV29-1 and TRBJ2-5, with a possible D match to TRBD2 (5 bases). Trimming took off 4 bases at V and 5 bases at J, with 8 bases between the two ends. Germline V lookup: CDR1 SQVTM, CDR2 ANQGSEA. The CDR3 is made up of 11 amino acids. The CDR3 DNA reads TGCAGCGTTGGTGGAGGCGAGACCCAGTACTTC. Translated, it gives CSVGGGETQYF.

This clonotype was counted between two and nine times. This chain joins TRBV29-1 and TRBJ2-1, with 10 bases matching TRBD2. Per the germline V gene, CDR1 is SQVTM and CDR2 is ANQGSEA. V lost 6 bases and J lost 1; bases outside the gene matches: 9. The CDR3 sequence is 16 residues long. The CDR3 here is CSVTSRSGGSYNEQFF. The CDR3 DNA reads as TGCAGCGTCACCTCCCGTAGCGGGGGGTCCTACAATGAGCAGTTCTTC.

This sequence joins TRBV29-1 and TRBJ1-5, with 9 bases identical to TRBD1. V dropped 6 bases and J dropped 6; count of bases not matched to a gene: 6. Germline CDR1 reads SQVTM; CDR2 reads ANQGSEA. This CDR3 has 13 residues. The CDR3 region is CSVAGTGSQPQHF. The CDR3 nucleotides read TGCAGCGTAGCCGGGACAGGGAGTCAGCCCCAGCATTTT.

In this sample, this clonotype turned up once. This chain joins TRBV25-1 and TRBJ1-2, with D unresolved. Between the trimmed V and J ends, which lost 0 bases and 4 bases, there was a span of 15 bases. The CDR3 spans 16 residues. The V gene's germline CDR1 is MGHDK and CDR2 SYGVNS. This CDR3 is CASSEYPGLVPYGYTF. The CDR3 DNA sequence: TGTGCCAGCAGTGAATATCCCGGTTTAGTCCCCTATGGCTACACCTTC.

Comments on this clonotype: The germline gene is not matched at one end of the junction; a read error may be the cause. CDR3: CASSLERERFF. CDR3 coding DNA: TGTGCCAGCAGCTTAGAACGGGAGCGGTTCTTC. The V call is TRBV11-2, the J call TRBJ2-1; possible D gene TRBD2, 6 bases. This CDR3 is 11 amino acids long. Germline CDR1 SGHAT, CDR2 FQNNGV.

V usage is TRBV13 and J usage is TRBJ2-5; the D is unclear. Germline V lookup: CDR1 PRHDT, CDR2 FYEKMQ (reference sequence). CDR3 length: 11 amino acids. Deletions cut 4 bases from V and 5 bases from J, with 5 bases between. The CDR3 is CASSSGETQYF. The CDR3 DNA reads TGTGCCAGCAGCTCCGGGGAGACCCAGTACTTC.

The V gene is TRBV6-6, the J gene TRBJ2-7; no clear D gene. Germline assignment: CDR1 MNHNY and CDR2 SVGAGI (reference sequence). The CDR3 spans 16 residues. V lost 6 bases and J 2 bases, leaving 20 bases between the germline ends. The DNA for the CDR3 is TGTGCCAGCAGCCATAGCAGACCGGGCCCAGCCTACGAGCAGTACTTC. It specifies CASSHSRPGPAYEQYF.